Each of the 30 T cell receptor beta chains below was sequenced from the same sample in a study of identical twins. One entry per CDR3 protein, called by TCRdb with MiXCR from the 5' RACE reads. This sample has 1.5 million or so distinct CDR3 sequences, with around 33% found just once. Sequenced: cord blood. The source of these receptors is a newborn girl in good health.

The chain is built from TRBV9 and TRBJ2-3; TRBD2 matches 8 bases. Trimming removed 4 bases from V and 0 bases from J; junction bases left unmatched: 7. This CDR3 is built from 16 residues. Germline values: CDR1 SGDLS, CDR2 YYNGEE. As DNA, the CDR3 is TGTGCCAGCAGCCTACTCAGCGGGAGCAGCACAGATACGCAGTATTTT. Its protein is CASSLLSGSSTDTQYF.

The chain joins TRBV20-1 to TRBJ2-1; 7 nucleotides match TRBD2. Germline V lookup: CDR1 DFQATT, CDR2 SNEGSKA (reference sequence). The junction had 4 bases not matched to a gene; V was cut back by 3 bases and J by 2 bases. This CDR3 contains 14 residues. The CDR3: CSARKAGAYNEQFF. In DNA form, the CDR3 reads TGCAGTGCTAGGAAGGCGGGGGCCTACAATGAGCAGTTCTTC.

The chain joins TRBV28 to TRBJ1-1; the D gene is possibly TRBD1 (5 bases). Germline CDR1 reads MDHEN; CDR2 reads SYDVKM. Deletions cut 11 bases from V and 0 bases from J, with 16 bases between. This CDR3 comprises 14 residues. The CDR3: CAGGVAGLNTEAFF. In DNA, the CDR3 is TGTGCCGGCGGAGTGGCAGGGCTGAACACTGAAGCTTTCTTT. Full variable domain (rest looked up from reference TRBV28 and TRBJ1-1): DVKVTQSSRYLVKRTGEKVFLECVQDMDHENMFWYRQDPGLGLRLIYFSYDVKMKEKGDIPEGYSVSREKKERFSLILESASTNQTSMYLCAGGVAGLNTEAFFGQGTRLTVV.

This clonotype was observed a handful of times. The DNA for the CDR3 is TGTGCCAGCAGCCCCCACCAGGGTACAGATACGCAGTATTTT. It codes for CASSPHQGTDTQYF. The V and J genes are TRBV3-1 and TRBJ2-3; D is possibly TRBD1 (5 bases). V was cut by 4 bases and J by 3 bases, with 11 bases left in between. Germline values: CDR1 LGHDT, CDR2 YNNKEL (reference sequence). This CDR3 contains 14 residues.

This clonotype was observed a handful of times. This chain connects TRBV5-1 to TRBJ2-3; possibly TRBD2 for D (5 bases). Trimming cost V 0 bases and J 5 bases, with 13 bases left between them. This CDR3 spans 15 amino acids. Germline loops: CDR1 SGHRS, CDR2 YFSETQ. For the CDR3, the DNA is TGCGCCAGCAGCTTGGCCGAGGGTGGAGAAGATACGCAGTATTTT. This gives the protein CASSLAEGGEDTQYF.

This clonotype was picked up a small number of times. This sequence joins TRBV9 and TRBJ2-7; 8 positions agree with TRBD2. CDR1 and CDR2 (germline): SGDLS, YYNGEE. V trimming: 0 bases; J trimming: 3 bases; junction bases outside the gene matches: 11. The CDR3 has 17 residues. The CDR3, as DNA: TGTGCCAGCAGCGTAGGGGGCAGCGGGAGATATAGCTACGAGCAGTACTTC. Protein sequence: CASSVGGSGRYSYEQYF.

Ten or more counts support this clonotype. CDR3 DNA: TGTGCCAGCAGTTCGGGACAGAGCTACTCCTACGAGCAGTACTTC. It codes for CASSSGQSYSYEQYF. The rearrangement uses TRBV12-3 or TRBV12-4 and TRBJ2-7; TRBD1 matches at 7 bases. V lost 4 bases, J lost 0 bases, and 6 bases stayed unmatched. The CDR3 loop spans 15 amino acids.

This clonotype came up once. The chain uses TRBV20-1 and TRBJ2-4; TRBD2 matches at 11 bases. The germline CDR1 and CDR2 sequences are DFQATT and SNEGSKA (reference sequence). CDR3 size: 15 residues. The ends lost 0 bases at V and 8 bases at J; junction bases unmatched: 6. In DNA, the CDR3 is TGCAGTGCTAGAGACCCTCTAGCGGGGGGCGACATTCAGTACTTC. Protein: CSARDPLAGGDIQYF.

This rearrangement joins TRBV6-5 to TRBJ1-2; weak D call: TRBD1 (6 bases). Germline V gives CDR1 MNHEY, CDR2 SVGAGI. The V gene lost 6 bases and the J gene lost 2 bases, with 16 bases spanning the gap. This CDR3 is 15 amino acids long. The CDR3 region is CASSRDRLLNYGYTF. In DNA form, the CDR3 reads TGTGCCAGCAGCCGTGACAGGTTGCTAAACTATGGCTACACCTTC.

This clonotype was detected only a few times. The chain couples TRBV9 to TRBJ1-1, with 8 positions matching TRBD1. CDR1 is SGDLS and CDR2 is YYNGEE in the germline V gene. V shed 4 bases and J 5 bases; nucleotides not matched to a gene: 7. The CDR3 consists of 14 residues. The CDR3 sequence: CASSIGTGGTEAFF. CDR3 bases: TGTGCCAGCAGCATCGGGACAGGAGGGACTGAAGCTTTCTTT. The entire variable domain, with the rest obtained from reference TRBV9 and TRBJ1-1, is as follows: DSGVTQTPKHLITATGQRVTLRCSPRSGDLSVYWYQQSLDQGLQFLIQYYNGEERAKGNILERFSAQQFPDLHSELNLSSLELGDSALYFCASSIGTGGTEAFFGQGTRLTVV.

The V gene is TRBV2, the J gene TRBJ2-7, with D perhaps assigned TRBD1 or TRBD2 (5 bases each). The ends were cut back, 3 bases at V and 7 bases at J, with 19 bases in the middle. The CDR3 contains 15 residues. Germline CDR1 SNHLY, CDR2 FYNNEI. The CDR3 here is CASSDRDPSYNEQYF. CDR3 coding DNA: TGTGCCAGCAGTGACCGGGACCCATCCTACAATGAGCAGTACTTC.

This clonotype has only a few counts. The chain joins TRBV3-1 to TRBJ1-2, with 9 bases fitting TRBD1. This CDR3 region has 15 residues. Per germline, CDR1 LGHDT and CDR2 YNNKEL (reference sequence). Germline trimming cut 3 bases from V and 3 bases from J; bases unmatched to any gene: 5. In DNA, the CDR3 is TGTGCCAGCAGCCATCGACAGGGGGTGGACTATGGCTACACCTTC. It translates to CASSHRQGVDYGYTF.

The rearrangement joins TRBV20-1 to TRBJ1-6; 7 positions agree with TRBD1. Trimming removed 6 bases from V and 9 bases from J; junction bases left unmatched: 14. Germline V gene sequence: CDR1 DFQATT, CDR2 SNEGSKA (reference sequence). This CDR3 comprises 15 residues. CDR3 nucleotide sequence: TGCAGTGCCTCCAATCTAGACAGGGCGAGTTCACCCCTCCACTTT. Protein sequence: CSASNLDRASSPLHF.

The chain has TRBV20-1 and TRBJ1-2, with TRBD1 as a possible D gene (6 bases). This CDR3 region has 15 residues. Looked up from germline, CDR1 is DFQATT and CDR2 is SNEGSKA (reference sequence). The V gene lost 1 base and the J gene lost 1 base, with 13 bases spanning the gap. CDR3 residues: CSARAEGVGNYGYTF. Written as DNA, the CDR3 is TGCAGTGCTAGAGCCGAGGGGGTCGGTAACTATGGCTACACCTTC.

The chain is built from TRBV12-3 or TRBV12-4 and TRBJ1-5, with a tentative D call TRBD1 (5 bases). V shed 2 bases and J shed 0 bases, with 17 bases lying between them. CDR3 length: 18 amino acids. This CDR3 reads CASSLSLGAVYSNQPQHF. The CDR3 DNA reads as TGTGCCAGCAGTTTATCCCTCGGGGCAGTCTATAGCAATCAGCCCCAGCATTTT.

The chain recombines TRBV12-3 or TRBV12-4 with TRBJ1-2, with 7 bases lining up with TRBD1. V lost 5 bases and J lost 8; bases outside the gene matches: 14. The CDR3 spans 15 residues. CDR3 protein: CASSLLLTGKGGYTF. The CDR3 DNA reads as TGTGCCAGCAGTCTCCTCCTGACAGGGAAAGGAGGCTACACCTTC.

This rearrangement joins TRBV29-1 to TRBJ2-7; tentative D call: TRBD2 (5 bases). Trimming stripped 1 base from V and 2 bases from J, with 9 bases between. The CDR3 loop spans 13 amino acids. In germline, CDR1 is SQVTM, CDR2 ANQGSEA. The CDR3 DNA reads as TGCAGCGTTGAAGGGACTGCTCCCTACGAGCAGTACTTC. Its protein is CSVEGTAPYEQYF.

This clonotype was detected a few times. The genes are TRBV28 and TRBJ1-5; possible D gene TRBD1, 5 bases. There are 13 residues in the CDR3. Trimming left V 6 bases short and J 4 bases short, with 10 bases between. Germline CDR1 and CDR2: MDHEN and SYDVKM. The CDR3 DNA is TGTGCCAGCAGACCCCGGGGGAATCAGCCCCAGCATTTT. Translating it yields CASRPRGNQPQHF.

The chain links TRBV6-5 to TRBJ1-5; D ambiguous. Per the germline V gene, CDR1 is MNHEY and CDR2 is SVGAGI. This CDR3 has 17 amino acids. The ends were cut back, 0 bases at V and 2 bases at J, with 14 bases in the middle. The CDR3 sequence: CASSYSIWGGGNQPQHF. In DNA form, the CDR3 reads TGTGCCAGCAGTTACTCGATATGGGGTGGAGGCAATCAGCCCCAGCATTTT.

This clonotype has only a few counts. The chain combines TRBV7-9 with TRBJ2-7; D tentatively fits TRBD1 or TRBD2 (5 bases each). Germline V gene lookup returns CDR1 SEHNR and CDR2 FQNEAQ (reference sequence). The V end lost 6 bases, the J end lost 3 bases, and 15 bases lay between the germline ends. The CDR3 is made up of 14 amino acids. The CDR3 sequence: CASSPRDGNYEQYF. In nucleotides, the CDR3 is TGTGCCAGCAGTCCTAGGGACGGCAACTACGAGCAGTACTTC.

This clonotype was detected only a few times. The V and J genes are TRBV4-1 and TRBJ2-7; no firm D call. CDR1 is MGHRA and CDR2 is YSYEKL in the germline V gene. The CDR3 is 17 residues long. V was trimmed by 1 base and J by 6 bases, leaving 22 bases between them. CDR3 DNA sequence: TGCGCCAGCAGCCAAGGGGGTTTTGGGATTCTCGTTTCCGAGCAGTACTTC. Encoded protein: CASSQGGFGILVSEQYF.

This clonotype was counted many times. The chain carries TRBV29-1 and TRBJ2-3; tentatively, D is TRBD2 (5 bases). CDR3 length: 13 residues. Trimming removed 6 bases at V and 4 bases at J, with 14 bases between. CDR1 and CDR2 from the germline V gene are SQVTM and ANQGSEA. The CDR3 nucleotides are TGCAGCGTCCTGGACCGGACTCCAGATACGCAGTATTTT. It codes for CSVLDRTPDTQYF.

This clonotype was seen ten or more times. In nucleotides, the CDR3 is TGTGCCAGCAGTTTAACCAGGGCTTATGGCTACACCTTC. Its translation is CASSLTRAYGYTF. The chain uses TRBV28 and TRBJ1-2, with D perhaps matching TRBD1 (5 bases). Trimming took off 2 bases at V and 5 bases at J, with 9 bases between the two ends. Per the germline V gene, CDR1 is MDHEN and CDR2 is SYDVKM. The CDR3 has 13 residues.

The chain has TRBV10-3 and TRBJ1-4; 7 nucleotides match TRBD1. In germline, CDR1 is ENHRY, CDR2 SYGVKD. Losses at the gene ends were 4 bases for V and 8 bases for J; bases not matched to a gene: 7. The CDR3 covers 14 residues. The CDR3 sequence: CAISGPGGGEKLFF. The CDR3 DNA reads as TGTGCCATCAGTGGACCAGGGGGAGGAGAAAAACTGTTTTTT.

The chain combines TRBV13 with TRBJ2-4; 12 bases are a match to TRBD2. TRBJ2-5 matches the DNA end more closely, so the J call is doubtful. The germline CDR1 and CDR2 sequences are PRHDT and FYEKMQ (reference sequence). The CDR3 is 16 residues long. CDR3 bases: TGTGCCAGCAGCTTAGCGTCTAGCGGGGGGGAAGAGACCCAGTACTTC. It translates to CASSLASSGGEETQYF.

V and J are TRBV7-2 and TRBJ1-1; 9 bases agree with TRBD1. The trim removed 4 bases at V and 6 bases at J, leaving 9 bases unmatched. The CDR3 loop spans 15 amino acids. Germline CDR1 and CDR2: SGHTA and FQGNSA. The CDR3 sequence is CASSSTGTGMAEAFF. The CDR3 DNA reads as TGTGCCAGCAGCTCGACCGGGACAGGGATGGCTGAAGCTTTCTTT.

This clonotype was counted between two and nine times. The V call is TRBV5-1, the J call TRBJ1-1; D gene ambiguous. Germline V gene lookup returns CDR1 SGHRS and CDR2 YFSETQ. This CDR3 is built from 15 residues. V was cut by 0 bases and J by 1 base, with 10 bases left in between. DNA for the CDR3: TGCGCCAGCAGCTTGGCGTTGGTCGGGAACACTGAAGCTTTCTTT. Translating it yields CASSLALVGNTEAFF.

The rearrangement links TRBV12-3 or TRBV12-4 to TRBJ2-6; D might be TRBD1 (5 bases). This CDR3 is 14 amino acids long. V lost 6 bases and J lost 2, with 8 bases in between. The CDR3 DNA reads as TGTGCCAGCAGCTGGGGCCCTGGGGCCAACGTCCTGACTTTC. Its translation is CASSWGPGANVLTF.

Regarding this clonotype: No conserved phenylalanine or tryptophan ends this CDR3, so it is likely a read error. V gene TRBV25-1 combines with J gene TRBJ1-2; D possibly corresponds to TRBD1 (6 bases). Trimming stripped 6 bases from V and 2 bases from J, with 10 bases between. The CDR3 spans 13 residues. Germline CDR1 MGHDK, CDR2 SYGVNS. CDR3 in amino acids: CASSRGKNYGYTV. The CDR3 DNA reads TGTGCCAGCAGCAGGGGAAAGAACTATGGCTACACCGTC.

The rearrangement uses TRBV20-1 and TRBJ2-1; TRBD1 matches 8 bases. J lost 6 bases, V lost 2 bases, and 6 bases had no gene match. Looked up from germline, CDR1 is DFQATT and CDR2 is SNEGSKA (reference sequence). This CDR3 is built from 14 residues. The CDR3, as DNA: TGCAGTGCTAGATCCGGGACAGGCCCCAATGAGCAGTTCTTC. Translating gives CSARSGTGPNEQFF.